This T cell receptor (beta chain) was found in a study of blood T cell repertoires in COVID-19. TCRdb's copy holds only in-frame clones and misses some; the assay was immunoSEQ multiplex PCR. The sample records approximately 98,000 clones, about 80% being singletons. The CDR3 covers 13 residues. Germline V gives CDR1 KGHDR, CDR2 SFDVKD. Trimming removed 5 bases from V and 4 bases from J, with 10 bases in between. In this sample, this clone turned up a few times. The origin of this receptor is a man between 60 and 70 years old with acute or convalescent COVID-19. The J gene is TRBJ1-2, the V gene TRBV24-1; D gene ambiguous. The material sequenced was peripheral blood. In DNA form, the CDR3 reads TGTGCCACCAGTGTATCACTGAGCTATGGCTACACCTTC. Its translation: CATSVSLSYGYTF.